The 13 T cell receptor beta chains presented below share a single source sample, sequenced in a study of monozygotic twins with inflammatory bowel disease. TCRdb re-called the 5' RACE reads and gives one entry per CDR3 protein, without DNA. This listing includes 330,000 or so distinct CDR3 sequences. Sequencing was carried out using blood. All receptors derive from a human donor with ulcerative colitis or Crohn's disease, or a healthy co-twin of an affected twin (not recorded which).

The rearrangement joins TRBV6-5 to TRBJ1-2; TCRdb outputs TRBD1, but without DNA this stays unchecked. There are 16 residues in the CDR3. CDR1 and CDR2 from the germline V gene are MNHEY and SVGAGI. CDR3 protein: CASSYYYRTGTDGYTF.

The gene calls are TRBV6-5 and TRBJ1-3. The CDR3 consists of 16 residues. Germline values: CDR1 MNHEY, CDR2 SVGAGI. This CDR3 is CASSTFPIYSGNTIYF.

This chain joins TRBV27 and TRBJ2-7. Germline CDR1 is MNHEY and CDR2 is SMNVEV (reference sequence). This CDR3 region has 15 residues. CDR3 amino acids: CASSLQGMSSYEQYF.

The chain uses TRBV12-3 or TRBV12-4 and TRBJ1-1. The CDR3 is 13 amino acids. The chain's CDR3 is CASSYIINTEAFF.

J is TRBJ2-7 and V is TRBV20-1; no DNA is available, so the TRBD2 call from TCRdb remains unchecked. The CDR3 covers 16 residues. Germline lookup yields CDR1 DFQATT and CDR2 SNEGSKA (reference sequence). This CDR3 is CSASQFTSGLFHEQYF.

The V call is TRBV18, the J call TRBJ1-1. The germline V gene has CDR1 KGHSH and CDR2 LQKENI. This CDR3 has 14 residues. The CDR3: CASSPPTISSEAFF.

The rearrangement uses TRBV5-6 and TRBJ1-4. CDR3 length: 13 amino acids. The germline CDR1 and CDR2 sequences are SGHDT and YYEEEE. The CDR3 loop is CASSPERDEKLFF. The variable domain in full, with the rest retrieved from reference TRBV5-6 and TRBJ1-4, is DAGVTQSPTHLIKTRGQQVTLRCSPKSGHDTVSWYQQALGQGPQFIFQYYEEEERQRGNFPDRFSGHQFPNYSSELNVNALLLGDSALYLCASSPERDEKLFFGSGTQLSVL.

The chain carries TRBV7-8 and TRBJ1-1. The CDR3 has 14 residues. Germline values: CDR1 SGHVS, CDR2 FQNEAQ. Here the CDR3 reads CASSYPRGNTEAFF.

The gene calls are TRBV24-1 and TRBJ2-1; TCRdb's D call, TRBD2, is unchecked because there is no DNA. Germline CDR1 reads KGHDR; CDR2 reads SFDVKD. This CDR3 contains 14 residues. The CDR3 reads CATSDRGIVNEQFF.

The chain links TRBV4-2 to TRBJ2-7; the D gene TCRdb calls, TRBD2, cannot be checked with no DNA. Germline V lookup: CDR1 LGHNA, CDR2 YNFKEQ. CDR3 length: 18 residues. The CDR3 sequence: CASSEDGPRGSAAYEQYF.

This chain links TRBV7-8 with TRBJ1-5; TCRdb picks TRBD1, but there is no DNA to check that call. Germline CDR1 is SGHVS and CDR2 is FQNEAQ. This CDR3 is built from 15 residues. CDR3 residues: CASSLDRGGHQPQHF. The complete variable domain, with remaining parts taken from reference TRBV7-8 and TRBJ1-5, reads GAGVSQSPRYKVAKRGQDVALRCDPISGHVSLFWYQQALGQGPEFLTYFQNEAQLDKSGLPSDRFFAERPEGSVSTLKIQRTQQEDSAVYLCASSLDRGGHQPQHFGDGTRLSIL.

The rearrangement links TRBV5-1 to TRBJ1-1; the D gene TCRdb calls, TRBD1, cannot be checked with no DNA. The germline V gene has CDR1 SGHRS and CDR2 YFSETQ. The CDR3 has 17 residues. This chain's CDR3 is CASSLERQGVYGTEAFF.

The chain uses TRBV27 and TRBJ2-1; the TRBD2 assignment by TCRdb is unverifiable without DNA. Germline V gives CDR1 MNHEY, CDR2 SMNVEV (reference sequence). The CDR3 contains 15 residues. The CDR3 loop reads CASSPWVAGYNEQFF.